This record concerns one T cell receptor beta chain sequence. This clone was observed a few times. Its antigen remains undetermined. Base-call qualities are not available, and no considerably larger clone is one nucleotide away. This specimen comes from a study of OX40 agonist ivuxolimab in advanced cancers. With regard to the full study: Ivuxolimab was an agonistic, fully human IgG2 monoclonal antibody directed against OX40 (CD134), a costimulatory receptor. Intravenous ivuxolimab was administered to patients every 2 weeks at six dose levels: 0.01, 0.1, 0.3, 1.5, 3 and 10 mg/kg. Among the 52 dose-escalation patients, about 19 had hepatocellular carcinoma, around 15 melanoma, 9 renal cell carcinoma and 9 head and neck cancer. In the dose-escalation cohort, more than 80% of patients were male, and the mean age was 60 years with a range of roughly 23 to 79. Patients were allowed to have had prior anti-PD-1, anti-PD-L1 or anti-CTLA-4 therapy, and 30% to 40% of the dose-escalation patients had been treated with checkpoint inhibitors. Partial responses were achieved by three dose-escalation patients, of whom one had hepatocellular carcinoma and two had cutaneous melanoma. The purpose of peripheral TCRbeta sequencing was to test whether ivuxolimab changed TCR sequence diversity and led to clonal T-cell expansion. The paper reports the monotherapy dose-escalation portion (N of about 51 patients) of the phase I ivuxolimab trial.

Here is what the overall study found, with its caveats: After ivuxolimab, CD8+ T cells had more expanded clones than CD4+ T cells on average. Low levels of normalized T-cell clonal expansion were also seen in some patients who did not respond. The antigen specificity of the clonally expanded peripheral T cells was not determined. In the 0.1-3.0 mg/kg groups, partial responders were among the patients with the lowest normalized peripheral clonal expansion, particularly in CD8+ T cells. At doses from 0.1 to 3.0 mg/kg, clonal expansion was seen in both CD4+ and CD8+ blood T cells between baseline and week 6.

The CDR3, from cysteine to phenylalanine, totals 14 residues. The retained sequence is limited to the CDR3, 42 bases, with the frame set at the first base. Relative to germline, V is 6 bases shorter and J is 0 bases shorter, with 15 bases between their ends. The CDR1 and CDR2 encoded by the germline V gene are SQVTM and ANQGSEA. Genomic DNA was extracted from sorted cells for sequencing of the TCRbeta CDR3 region. The immunoSEQ Assay was used to sequence the TCRbeta CDR3 regions. TCRdb obtained this table from immuneACCESS and retained in-frame rearrangements with V and J assigned. These tables miss some clones; where compared with another copy, unresolved V genes account for less than half of the shortfall, and the remainder is unexplained. The sample yields about 9,200 clones; 85% to 90% were counted once. The top ten clones comprise over 10% of the sample. Patients with a history of autoimmune disease or receiving systemic immunosuppression were excluded from the trial. Peripheral blood for TCR sequencing was collected from all dose cohorts at baseline, on cycle 4 day 1, and on cycle 7 day 1. Samples came from an open-label, multicenter, first-in-human phase I dose-escalation trial of ivuxolimab. Adults with locally advanced or metastatic head and neck squamous cell, hepatocellular, melanoma or renal cell carcinoma were enrolled in the trial. Before TCR sequencing, CD4+ and CD8+ T cells were separately sorted from peripheral blood.

The sequence was collected from an adult with an advanced solid tumor such as melanoma, head and neck, liver or kidney cancer. This sequence uses TRBV29-1 and TRBJ2-7, with the D call tentatively TRBD1 or TRBD2, each fitting 5 bases. The source material was CD4+ or CD8+ T cells sorted from blood, sampled in a trial of the OX40 agonist ivuxolimab. The nucleotide sequence reads as follows: TGCAGCGTGACCGGGACGGGGAGCTCCTACGAGCAGTACTTC. Translated, it reads CSVTGTGSSYEQYF.